The present T cell receptor (beta chain) was sequenced within a study of OX40 agonist ivuxolimab in advanced cancers. Study-wide background: Three dose-escalation patients had partial responses: one with hepatocellular carcinoma and two with cutaneous melanoma.

Study-level findings and limits: The authors also found low normalized T-cell clonal expansion in some nonresponders.

Details on this clone: Its antigen is as yet unknown. A junction boundary mismatches the germline segment, possibly from a read error.

Germline V CDR1 and CDR2: SGHVS, FNYEAQ. CDR3 length equals 15 residues. The repertoire was sequenced with immunoSEQ multiplex PCR; TCRdb's copy has only in-frame clones and lacks some. This sample yields about 99,000 clones, of which around 96% are seen a single time; just over 2% belongs to the top ten. The starting material was CD4+ or CD8+ T cells sorted from blood, obtained in a trial of the OX40 agonist ivuxolimab. The chain couples TRBV7-6 to TRBJ2-1; possible D gene TRBD2, 6 bases. This sequence originates from an adult with an advanced solid tumor such as melanoma, head and neck, liver or kidney cancer. In DNA, the CDR3 is TGTGCCAGCAGCTTAGGCGGGGCGGGCCACAATGGGCAGTTCTTC. It yields the protein CASSLGGAGHNGQFF.